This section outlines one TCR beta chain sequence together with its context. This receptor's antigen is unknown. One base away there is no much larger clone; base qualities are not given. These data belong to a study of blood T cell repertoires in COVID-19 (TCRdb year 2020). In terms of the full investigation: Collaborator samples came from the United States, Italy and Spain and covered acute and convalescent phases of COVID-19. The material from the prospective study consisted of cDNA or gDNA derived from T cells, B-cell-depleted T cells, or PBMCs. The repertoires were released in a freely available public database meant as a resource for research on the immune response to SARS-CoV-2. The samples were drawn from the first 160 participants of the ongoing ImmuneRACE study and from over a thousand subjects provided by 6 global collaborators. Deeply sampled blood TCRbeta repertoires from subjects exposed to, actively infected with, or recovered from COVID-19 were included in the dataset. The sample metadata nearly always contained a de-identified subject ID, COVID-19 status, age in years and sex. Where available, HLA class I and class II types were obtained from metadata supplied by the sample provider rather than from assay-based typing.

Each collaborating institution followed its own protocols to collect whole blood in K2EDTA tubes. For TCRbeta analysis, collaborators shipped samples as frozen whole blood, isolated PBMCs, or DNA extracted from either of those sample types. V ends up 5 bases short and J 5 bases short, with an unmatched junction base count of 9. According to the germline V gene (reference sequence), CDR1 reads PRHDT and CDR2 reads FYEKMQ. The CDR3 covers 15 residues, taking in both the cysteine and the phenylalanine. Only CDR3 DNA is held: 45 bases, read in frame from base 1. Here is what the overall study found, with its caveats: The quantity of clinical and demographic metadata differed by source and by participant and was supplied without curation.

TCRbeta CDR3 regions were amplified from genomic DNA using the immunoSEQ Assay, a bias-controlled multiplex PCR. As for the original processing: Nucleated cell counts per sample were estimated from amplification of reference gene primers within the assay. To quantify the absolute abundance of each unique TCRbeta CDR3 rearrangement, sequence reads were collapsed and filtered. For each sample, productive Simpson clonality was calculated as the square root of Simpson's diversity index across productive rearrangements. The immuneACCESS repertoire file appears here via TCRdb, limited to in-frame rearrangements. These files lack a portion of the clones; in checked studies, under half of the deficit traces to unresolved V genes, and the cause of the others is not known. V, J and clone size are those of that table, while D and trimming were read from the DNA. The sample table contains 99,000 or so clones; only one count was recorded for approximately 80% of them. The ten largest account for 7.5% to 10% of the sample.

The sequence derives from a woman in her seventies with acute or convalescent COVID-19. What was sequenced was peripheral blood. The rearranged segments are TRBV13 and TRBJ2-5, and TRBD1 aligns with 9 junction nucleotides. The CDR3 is CASSQTTGGRETQYF. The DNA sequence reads TGTGCCAGCAGCCAAACGACAGGGGGTAGGGAGACCCAGTACTTC.